This note documents a single TCR beta chain sequence. V shed 11 bases and J 4 bases; nucleotides not matched to a gene: 9. CDR1 and CDR2 from the germline V gene are SGHVS and FNYEAQ. The CDR3 sequence is 14 residues long. This specimen comes from a study of T-cell reconstitution after alpha-beta-depleted transplantation in children. As it was prepared, the TCRbeta library received unique molecular identifiers. TCRdb recomputed calls from the PCR reads with MiXCR, one row per CDR3 protein. This table holds hundreds of thousands of distinct CDR3 sequences, approximately 13% found once. The gene calls are TRBV7-6 and TRBJ2-5; 11 bases agree with TRBD1. Sequenced material: PBMCs, mostly from graft donor cells, taken 360 days after TCRalphabeta/CD19-depleted stem cell transplant. This TCR was sampled from a male patient under 18 who had a stem cell transplant for acute myeloid leukemia, so the T cells may come from the graft donor. CDR3 sequence reads: CASLDRGHPETQYF. CDR3 sequence (DNA): TGTGCCTCTCTGGACAGGGGGCACCCAGAGACCCAGTACTTC.